These 9 T cell receptor beta chains were sequenced from one sample in a study of cytomegalovirus exposure and HLA in healthy donors. The primer mix had 60 Vbeta and 13 Jbeta primers. Generated by immunoSEQ multiplex PCR, the TCRdb table keeps only in-frame clones and is missing some. This table holds approximately 120,000 clones, around three quarters found once. Sequencing was performed on PBMCs. The receptors derive from a woman aged 55 to 70 in good health and CMV-seropositive.

The J gene is TRBJ2-4, the V gene TRBV4-2; possibly TRBD1 for D (6 bases). Germline CDR1 is LGHNA and CDR2 is YNFKEQ. The ends were cut back, 1 base at V and 5 bases at J, with 21 bases in the middle. This CDR3 spans 18 amino acids. The CDR3 DNA follows: TGTGCCAGCAGCCAAGTCCCCTCCGGGACCTCAGGGGAAAACATTCAGTACTTC. It encodes CASSQVPSGTSGENIQYF.

The J gene is TRBJ1-5, the V gene TRBV6-5, with 11 bases aligning to TRBD1. The CDR3 runs to 15 residues. J was trimmed by 7 bases and V by 5 bases; bases with no gene match: 7. Per germline, CDR1 MNHEY and CDR2 SVGAGI. The CDR3 sequence: CASSAGTGGRQPQHF. In nucleotides, the CDR3 is TGTGCCAGCAGTGCCGGGACAGGGGGACGGCAGCCCCAGCATTTT.

Note on this clone: The sample carries other DNA sequences with the same CDR3. The rearrangement uses TRBV7-2 and TRBJ1-5, with D uncertain. The germline V gene has CDR1 SGHTA and CDR2 FQGNSA. V gave up 1 base and J gave up 0 bases, with 7 bases separating them. The length of the CDR3 is 15 residues. The CDR3 DNA sequence: TGTGCCAGCAGCTTAGTGCAGAATAGCAATCAGCCCCAGCATTTT. Protein sequence: CASSLVQNSNQPQHF. Drawing the rest from reference TRBV7-2 and TRBJ1-5, the complete variable domain is GAGVSQSPSNKVTEKGKDVELRCDPISGHTALYWYRQSLGQGLEFLIYFQGNSAPDKSGLPSDRFSAERTGGSVSTLTIQRTQQEDSAVYLCASSLVQNSNQPQHFGDGTRLSIL.

The V gene is TRBV7-8, the J gene TRBJ1-1; D gene unclear. Looked up from germline, CDR1 is SGHVS and CDR2 is FQNEAQ. Deletions cut 0 bases from V and 8 bases from J, with 13 bases between. This CDR3 region has 14 residues. CDR3 amino acids: CASSLALQKREAFF. The CDR3 DNA is TGTGCCAGCAGCTTAGCGCTACAGAAAAGAGAAGCTTTCTTT.

The V gene is TRBV7-9, the J gene TRBJ2-1, with TRBD2 matching over 12 bases. CDR3 length equals 18 residues. From germline, CDR1 is SEHNR and CDR2 FQNEAQ (reference sequence). Trimming cost V 6 bases and J 7 bases; bases outside gene matches: 16. DNA for the CDR3: TGTGCCAGCAGTTTTACTAGCGGGGGGTCCTACATCGGGAATGAGCAGTTCTTC. Translation: CASSFTSGGSYIGNEQFF. Supplemented by reference TRBV7-9 and TRBJ2-1, the full variable domain reads DTGVSQNPRHKITKRGQNVTFRCDPISEHNRLYWYRQTLGQGPEFLTYFQNEAQLEKSRLLSDRFSAERPKGSFSTLEIQRTEQGDSAMYLCASSFTSGGSYIGNEQFFGPGTRLTVL.

The gene calls are TRBV7-2 and TRBJ1-3; 12 bases line up with TRBD1. Germline CDR1 SGHTA, CDR2 FQGNSA. V trimming: 2 bases; J trimming: 7 bases; junction bases outside the gene matches: 6. The CDR3 runs to 16 residues. CDR3 sequence: CASSLQPGQGANTIYF. In DNA form, the CDR3 reads TGTGCCAGCAGCTTACAACCGGGACAGGGGGCGAACACCATATATTTT.

This sequence joins TRBV9 and TRBJ1-1; 7 bases align to TRBD1. The CDR3 loop spans 13 amino acids. Trimming removed 0 bases from V and 10 bases from J; junction bases left unmatched: 6. Germline values: CDR1 SGDLS, CDR2 YYNGEE. CDR3 bases: TGTGCCAGCAGCGTAGATATAGGGGGCTTAGCTTTCTTT. Protein product: CASSVDIGGLAFF.

The chain has TRBV7-2 and TRBJ2-5; 10 bases match TRBD2. Germline loops: CDR1 SGHTA, CDR2 FQGNSA. CDR3 size: 16 residues. The J segment lost 4 bases and the V segment lost 5 bases, leaving 10 bases of the junction unmatched. Here the CDR3 reads CASSAQRAGGPETQYF. As DNA, the CDR3 is TGTGCCAGCAGCGCCCAAAGAGCGGGAGGGCCAGAGACCCAGTACTTC.

The genes are TRBV4-1 and TRBJ1-1, with D possibly matching TRBD1 (5 bases). Trimming removed 0 bases at V and 0 bases at J, with 8 bases between. This CDR3 spans 15 amino acids. Germline-derived CDR1 and CDR2 are MGHRA and YSYEKL. CDR3 nucleotides: TGCGCCAGCAGCCAAGAGGAGGGGTTGAACACTGAAGCTTTCTTT. It specifies CASSQEEGLNTEAFF.